The rows below give T cell receptor beta chains drawn from one sample of a study of blood T cell repertoires in COVID-19. This table comes from immunoSEQ multiplex PCR, and its TCRdb copy is limited to in-frame clones, with some not included. This sample has some 150,000 clones, with about 88% found just once. The source material was peripheral blood. These TCRs come from a human donor with acute or convalescent COVID-19. The donor label of this sample is uncertain. Both conserved end residues are part of each CDR3. The D gene is left open where the match is weak. Only some rows state a clone size, as once, few, many or a class for expanded clones.

size: -; D: TRBD1; J: TRBJ1-1; V: TRBV29-1; DNA: TGCAGCGCCCACAGGGGAACTGAAGCTTTCTTT; CDR3: CSAHRGTEAFF
size: -; D: -; J: TRBJ1-5; V: TRBV7-3; DNA: TGTGCCAGCAGCTTATTCGGGGGACAGCCCCAGCATTTT; CDR3: CASSLFGGQPQHF
size: -; D: TRBD1; J: TRBJ1-1; V: TRBV4-3; DNA: TGCGCCAGCAGGCAGGACAGGGGAACTGAAGCTTTCTTT; CDR3: CASRQDRGTEAFF
size: -; D: -; J: TRBJ2-2; V: TRBV24-1; DNA: TGTGCCACCAGTGACCCCAGCAGGGAGAACACCGGGGAGCTGTTTTTT; CDR3: CATSDPSRENTGELFF
size: -; D: -; J: TRBJ1-1; V: TRBV20-1; DNA: TGCAGTGCTAGTCACGTCAACGGGGCTTTCTTT; CDR3: CSASHVNGAFF
size: once; D: TRBD2; J: TRBJ2-1; V: TRBV4-2; DNA: TGTGCCAGCAGCCAACCTTCCCTAGCGGGAGGGTATAATGAGCAGTTCTTC; CDR3: CASSQPSLAGGYNEQFF
size: -; D: -; J: TRBJ1-4; V: TRBV6-6; DNA: TGTGCCAGCAGTTACGGCCGGGAGGATAATGAAAAACTGTTTTTT; CDR3: CASSYGREDNEKLFF
size: once; D: -; J: TRBJ1-2; V: TRBV11-2; DNA: TGTGCCAGCAGCTGGGCAGGGTACCCTAACTATGGCTACACCTTC; CDR3: CASSWAGYPNYGYTF
size: -; D: -; J: TRBJ2-1; V: TRBV2; DNA: TGTGCCAGCGCTTCCAGGGATGAGCAGTTCTTC; CDR3: CASASRDEQFF
size: -; D: TRBD1; J: TRBJ2-2; V: TRBV24-1; DNA: TGTGCCACCAGTGATCCCGACAGGGGGCCTCAGAACACCGGGGAGCTGTTTTTT; CDR3: CATSDPDRGPQNTGELFF
size: -; D: -; J: TRBJ2-7; V: TRBV28; DNA: TGTGCCAGCAATAGTGTCCACTCCTACGAGCAGTACTTC; CDR3: CASNSVHSYEQYF
size: -; D: -; J: TRBJ2-1; V: TRBV11-2; DNA: TGTGCCAGCAGCTTAGTACAGGGCGCCGCCGATGAGCAGTTCTTC; CDR3: CASSLVQGAADEQFF
size: -; D: TRBD1; J: TRBJ1-1; V: TRBV5-1; DNA: TGCGCCAGTAAGGGACAGGTCAACACTGAAGCTTTCTTT; CDR3: CASKGQVNTEAFF
size: -; D: -; J: TRBJ2-5; V: TRBV20-1; DNA: TGCAGTGCTAGTCCTAGCGTAAACGTCCAAGAGACCCAGTACTTC; CDR3: CSASPSVNVQETQYF
size: -; D: -; J: TRBJ1-2; V: TRBV19; DNA: TGTGCCAGTAGTATAGCTTACAGCCTACTCCTGTATGGCTACACCTTC; CDR3: CASSIAYSLLLYGYTF
size: few; D: -; J: TRBJ2-5; V: TRBV11-2; DNA: TGTGCCAGCAGCTTAGATCTCACCGGGGGTGCGGAGACCCAGTACTTC; CDR3: CASSLDLTGGAETQYF
size: -; D: -; J: TRBJ1-3; V: TRBV5-4; DNA: TGTGCCAGCAGTCCGGACTGGACCTCTGGAAACACCATATATTTT; CDR3: CASSPDWTSGNTIYF
size: -; D: TRBD1; J: TRBJ1-4; V: TRBV4-2; DNA: TGTGCCAGCAGCCAAGAGAGGACAGGAAGGGAGGAAAAACTGTTTTTT; CDR3: CASSQERTGREEKLFF
size: once; D: TRBD2; J: TRBJ2-5; V: TRBV7-2; DNA: TGTGCCAGCAGCCGCCTAGCGGGGCCCATCGAGACCCAGTACTTC; CDR3: CASSRLAGPIETQYF
size: -; D: -; J: TRBJ1-2; V: TRBV3-1/TRBV3-2; DNA: TGTGCCAGCAGCGGAGACGCCTATGGCTACACCTTC; CDR3: CASSGDAYGYTF
size: -; D: TRBD1; J: TRBJ2-2; V: TRBV27; DNA: TGTGCCAGCAGTCTCGCTCCCGGGACGGACAGGGCCGGGGAGCTGTTTTTT; CDR3: CASSLAPGTDRAGELFF
size: -; D: -; J: TRBJ2-1; V: TRBV11-2; DNA: TGTGCCAGCAGCCCCCTCCGGGGAGTCTACAATGAGCAGTTCTTC; CDR3: CASSPLRGVYNEQFF
size: -; D: -; J: TRBJ1-1; V: TRBV7-2; DNA: TGTGCCAGCAGCTTCACAGGGAGGAACACTGAAGCTTTCTTT; CDR3: CASSFTGRNTEAFF
size: -; D: -; J: TRBJ1-4; V: TRBV18; DNA: TGTGCCAGCTCAACCGGCCCTGGGGGCGCAACTAATGAAAAACTGTTTTTT; CDR3: CASSTGPGGATNEKLFF
size: -; D: TRBD1; J: TRBJ1-6; V: TRBV7-7; DNA: TGTGCTAGCAGCCTAAGGCATCGGGACAGGGCTAATTCACCCCTCCACTTT; CDR3: CASSLRHRDRANSPLHF
size: -; D: -; J: TRBJ1-4; V: TRBV6-4; DNA: TGTGCCAGCAGTGTGAGCGGAGGGAACGAAAAACTGTTTTTT; CDR3: CASSVSGGNEKLFF
size: -; D: TRBD2; J: TRBJ2-1; V: TRBV7-6; DNA: TGTGCCAGCAGCTTCGGACTAGCGGGATACAATGAGCAGTTCTTC; CDR3: CASSFGLAGYNEQFF
size: -; D: TRBD2; J: TRBJ2-1; V: TRBV3-1/TRBV3-2; DNA: TGTGCCAGCAGCCGGGGACTAGCGGGAGGAAATGAGCAGTTCTTC; CDR3: CASSRGLAGGNEQFF
size: -; D: TRBD1; J: TRBJ1-3; V: TRBV19; DNA: TGTGCCAGCGAGGGACAGGGGGGCTCTGGAAACACCATATATTTT; CDR3: CASEGQGGSGNTIYF
size: -; D: -; J: TRBJ2-2; V: TRBV18; DNA: TGTGCCTCGGGCTCAGGGCCGACCGGGGAGCTGTTTTTT; CDR3: CASGSGPTGELFF
size: -; D: TRBD1; J: TRBJ1-1; V: TRBV3-1/TRBV3-2; DNA: TGTGCCAGCAGCCGACAGGGCGCCATGAACACTGAAGCTTTCTTT; CDR3: CASSRQGAMNTEAFF
size: -; D: -; J: TRBJ2-5; V: TRBV4-3; DNA: TGCGCCAGCAGCCAAGATCGGCAGGGATATGGGGAGACCCAGTACTTC; CDR3: CASSQDRQGYGETQYF
size: -; D: -; J: TRBJ1-1; V: TRBV28; DNA: TGTGCCAGCAGTTTCCCCAGATCCATGAACGCTGAAGCTTTCTTT; CDR3: CASSFPRSMNAEAFF
size: -; D: TRBD2; J: TRBJ2-1; V: TRBV11-2; DNA: TGTGCCAGCAGCCTCACCGGGACTAGCGGGATACTTGATGAGCAGTTCTTC; CDR3: CASSLTGTSGILDEQFF
size: -; D: TRBD1; J: TRBJ1-2; V: TRBV7-8; DNA: TGTGCCAGCAGCGCCCGGACAGGGCTTGGCTACACCTTC; CDR3: CASSARTGLGYTF
size: -; D: -; J: TRBJ1-1; V: TRBV18; DNA: TGTGCCAGCTCACCAAGAGGGAACACTGAAGCTTTCTTT; CDR3: CASSPRGNTEAFF
size: -; D: TRBD1; J: TRBJ1-5; V: TRBV28; DNA: TGTGCCAGCAGCCCGGGACAGGGGAATCAGCCCCAGCATTTT; CDR3: CASSPGQGNQPQHF
size: -; D: -; J: TRBJ2-3; V: TRBV6-2/TRBV6-3; DNA: TGTGCCAGCAGTCCCGCGCGTGATACGCAGTATTTT; CDR3: CASSPARDTQYF
size: -; D: TRBD1; J: TRBJ2-1; V: TRBV5-6; DNA: TGTGCCAGCAGCTTGTTAGGGACAGGGTTAGGCAATGAGCAGTTCTTC; CDR3: CASSLLGTGLGNEQFF
size: -; D: TRBD1; J: TRBJ1-2; V: TRBV2; DNA: TGTGCCAGTAACCGGGACAGTTATTATGGCTACACCTTC; CDR3: CASNRDSYYGYTF
size: -; D: TRBD1; J: TRBJ1-2; V: TRBV29-1; DNA: TGCAGCGTTGATAACGCAGGGGGTTCGCTGGATGGCTACACCTTC; CDR3: CSVDNAGGSLDGYTF
size: -; D: -; J: TRBJ1-5; V: TRBV24-1; DNA: TGTGCCACCAGCGGGGCAGAAAGTTACGGAGGGGAGGATCAGCCCCAGCATTTT; CDR3: CATSGAESYGGEDQPQHF
size: few; D: -; J: TRBJ2-3; V: TRBV9; DNA: TGTGCCAGCAGCGAAACTAGCCATCTCCCAGATACGCAGTATTTT; CDR3: CASSETSHLPDTQYF
size: -; D: -; J: TRBJ2-2; V: TRBV11-2; DNA: TGTGCCAGCAGCTTAGAAGAGTTGGGGGAGCTGTTTTTT; CDR3: CASSLEELGELFF
size: -; D: TRBD2; J: TRBJ2-7; V: TRBV18; DNA: TGTGCCAGCTCACCACCGTCTAGCGGGGGGGCGTACGAGCAGTACTTC; CDR3: CASSPPSSGGAYEQYF
size: -; D: TRBD1; J: TRBJ1-2; V: TRBV7-2; DNA: TGTGCCAGCAGCTCGGACAGGGGCGATTATGGCTACACCTTC; CDR3: CASSSDRGDYGYTF